Below, 19 T cell receptor beta chains from the same sample are listed, as sequenced in a study of cytomegalovirus exposure and HLA in healthy donors. 60 Vbeta and 13 Jbeta primers were used in PCR. Data came from immunoSEQ multiplex PCR; TCRdb stores just in-frame clones and leaves some out. The sample consists of 90,000 to 110,000 clones, around 80% of them appearing once. Sequencing input: PBMCs. All receptors come from a man aged 35 to 55 in good health and CMV-seropositive.

V is TRBV18 and J is TRBJ2-3; 8 nucleotides align to TRBD2. Germline values: CDR1 KGHSH, CDR2 LQKENI. V dropped 4 bases and J dropped 4; count of bases not matched to a gene: 10. CDR3 length equals 16 residues. The DNA of the CDR3 is TGTGCCAGCTCACTCAATAGCGGGATGGGGGCAGATACGCAGTATTTT. It encodes CASSLNSGMGADTQYF.

The sample holds a few counts of this clone. This chain joins TRBV9 and TRBJ2-5, with unresolved D. Trimming stripped 2 bases from V and 0 bases from J, with 5 bases between. Germline V lookup: CDR1 SGDLS, CDR2 YYNGEE. This CDR3 spans 13 amino acids. CDR3 coding DNA: TGTGCCAGCAGCGTCCCGTACCAAGAGACCCAGTACTTC. Encoded protein: CASSVPYQETQYF.

The chain combines TRBV4-1 with TRBJ2-3; 11 bases match TRBD1. This CDR3 is built from 17 residues. V gave up 0 bases and J gave up 2 bases; unmatched junction bases: 4. Germline V gene lookup returns CDR1 MGHRA and CDR2 YSYEKL. CDR3 amino acids: CASSQDPDRGPTDTQYF. CDR3 coding DNA: TGCGCCAGCAGCCAAGACCCGGACAGGGGGCCCACAGATACGCAGTATTTT.

This clone was picked up a small number of times. The sample contains more than one DNA sequence encoding this CDR3. The V gene is TRBV19, the J gene TRBJ1-1, with TRBD1 identical over 8 bases. The J segment lost 3 bases and the V segment lost 4 bases, leaving 1 base of the junction unmatched. This CDR3 has 13 residues. Germline V lookup: CDR1 LNHDA, CDR2 SQIVND (reference sequence). CDR3 coding DNA: TGTGCCAGTAGTACGGACAGGGACACTGAAGCTTTCTTT. Protein sequence: CASSTDRDTEAFF.

As for this clone: This sample includes further DNA sequences coding for the same CDR3. The rearrangement uses TRBV9 and TRBJ2-2; TRBD2 matches 8 bases. J was trimmed by 4 bases and V by 5 bases; bases with no gene match: 10. The CDR3 is made up of 16 amino acids. Germline CDR1 reads SGDLS; CDR2 reads YYNGEE. The CDR3 region is CASRTGGSEITGELFF. The CDR3 nucleotides are TGTGCCAGCAGAACGGGGGGGTCGGAAATCACCGGGGAGCTGTTTTTT.

The rearrangement links TRBV14 to TRBJ1-6, with a tentative D call TRBD1 (6 bases). The CDR3 covers 13 residues. Per germline, CDR1 SGHDN and CDR2 FVKESK. The V end was cut by 5 bases, the J end by 7 bases, with 9 bases between. CDR3 loop: CASSWQGNSPLHF. CDR3 nucleotide sequence: TGTGCCAGCAGCTGGCAGGGGAATTCACCCCTCCACTTT.

This clone occurred a few times. The V gene is TRBV6-1, the J gene TRBJ2-3; 13 nucleotides align to TRBD2. The CDR3 runs to 15 residues. Per the germline V gene, CDR1 is MNHNS and CDR2 is SASEGT. The V gene end was trimmed by 5 bases and the J gene end by 5 bases; junction bases not matched to a gene: 4. In DNA, the CDR3 is TGTGCCAGCAGTACTAGCGGGGGGGCTGGAGATACGCAGTATTTT. It codes for CASSTSGGAGDTQYF.

The rearrangement uses TRBV5-4 and TRBJ2-1; a weak D match, TRBD1 (5 bases). This CDR3 is 15 amino acids long. The germline CDR1 and CDR2 sequences are SGHNT and YYREEE (reference sequence). The V end lost 0 bases, the J end lost 0 bases, and 7 bases lay between the germline ends. CDR3 loop: CASSLGQPSYNEQFF. The CDR3 region has the DNA TGTGCCAGCAGCTTGGGACAGCCCTCCTACAATGAGCAGTTCTTC.

This sequence joins TRBV18 and TRBJ1-2; 8 bases are a match to TRBD1. The germline V gene has CDR1 KGHSH and CDR2 LQKENI. With V trimmed by 4 bases and J by 6 bases, 4 bases remained unmatched. The CDR3 spans 13 residues. CDR3 sequence reads: CASSHGQGDGYTF. In nucleotides, the CDR3 is TGTGCCAGCTCACACGGACAGGGTGATGGCTACACCTTC.

The V and J genes are TRBV28 and TRBJ2-2; possibly TRBD2 for D (5 bases). CDR3 length: 15 residues. CDR1 MDHEN and CDR2 SYDVKM come from the germline V gene. V was shortened by 10 bases and J by 5 bases, with 20 bases between the two germline ends. CDR3 sequence (DNA): TGTGCCAACCCACTCACCTACACTAGGACCGGGGAGCTGTTTTTT. This translates into CANPLTYTRTGELFF.

The chain has TRBV7-3 and TRBJ1-1; unclear D gene. V was pared by 5 bases and J by 4 bases, with 17 bases between. Germline loops: CDR1 SGHTA, CDR2 FQGTGA. This CDR3 has 15 residues. The CDR3 sequence: CASSEGYGPSTEAFF. The DNA for the CDR3 is TGTGCCAGCAGCGAAGGATATGGGCCATCCACTGAAGCTTTCTTT.

The chain carries TRBV2 and TRBJ2-7; tentatively, D is TRBD2 (6 bases). V was shortened by 6 bases and J by 6 bases, with 6 bases between the two germline ends. Germline V gene lookup returns CDR1 SNHLY and CDR2 FYNNEI. The CDR3 is 10 residues long. The CDR3 DNA reads TGTGCCAGCAGGGGGGGCGAGCAGTACTTC. This encodes CASRGGEQYF.

CDR3: CASSQDYNSGNTIYF. The CDR3 DNA reads as TGTGCCAGCAGCCAAGATTACAACTCTGGAAACACCATATATTTT. V usage is TRBV14 and J usage is TRBJ1-3; D unresolved. Germline V gives CDR1 SGHDN, CDR2 FVKESK. The V end lost 0 bases, the J end lost 0 bases, and 6 bases lay between the germline ends. The CDR3 sequence is 15 residues long. Full variable domain (remainder filled in from reference TRBV14 and TRBJ1-3): EAGVTQFPSHSVIEKGQTVTLRCDPISGHDNLYWYRRVMGKEIKFLLHFVKESKQDESGMPNNRFLAERTGGTYSTLKVQPAELEDSGVYFCASSQDYNSGNTIYFGEGSWLTVV.

This chain joins TRBV7-9 and TRBJ2-3, with 12 bases identical to TRBD2. This CDR3 has 17 amino acids. The V gene end was trimmed by 5 bases and the J gene end by 5 bases; junction bases not matched to a gene: 11. CDR1 and CDR2 (germline): SEHNR, FQNEAQ (reference sequence). CDR3 protein: CASSASRLAGVEDTQYF. For the CDR3, the DNA is TGTGCCAGCAGCGCGAGCAGACTAGCGGGGGTGGAAGATACGCAGTATTTT.

The gene calls are TRBV15 and TRBJ1-1; no definite D call. V was pared by 1 base and J by 8 bases, with 11 bases between. Germline V CDR1 and CDR2: LNHNV, YYDKDF (reference sequence). The CDR3 has 13 residues. The CDR3 bases are TGTGCCACCAGCAGAGGAGGAGGACCCGAAGCTTTCTTT. Its translation is CATSRGGGPEAFF. Drawing the rest from reference TRBV15 and TRBJ1-1, the complete variable domain is DAMVIQNPRYQVTQFGKPVTLSCSQTLNHNVMYWYQQKSSQAPKLLFHYYDKDFNNEADTPDNFQSRRPNTSFCFLDIRSPGLGDTAMYLCATSRGGGPEAFFGQGTRLTVV.

This clone was picked up a small number of times. The J gene is TRBJ2-5, the V gene TRBV5-4; TRBD1 is a possible D gene (6 bases). Between the trimmed V and J ends, which lost 3 bases and 4 bases, there was a span of 22 bases. CDR1 is SGHNT, CDR2 YYREEE, per germline (reference sequence). There are 17 residues in the CDR3. CDR3 nucleotides: TGTGCCAGCAGCTCCGGCCTTATCAGGGGCGCCAGAGAGACCCAGTACTTC. Translation gives CASSSGLIRGARETQYF.

V gene TRBV15 combines with J gene TRBJ1-2; D is ambiguous. With 0 bases removed from V and 6 bases from J, the gap between germline ends came to 17 bases. Germline V lookup: CDR1 LNHNV, CDR2 YYDKDF (reference sequence). The CDR3 is 16 residues long. Here the CDR3 DNA reads TGTGCCACCAGCAGAGAAGGGCAGACCGCCGGGGATGGCTACACCTTC. Residues: CATSREGQTAGDGYTF.

This clone turned up a few times. J is TRBJ1-4 and V is TRBV11-2; 7 bases are a match to TRBD1. In germline, CDR1 is SGHAT, CDR2 FQNNGV. V dropped 3 bases and J dropped 8; count of bases not matched to a gene: 9. The CDR3 spans 15 residues. In DNA form, the CDR3 reads TGTGCCAGCAGCTTGACGGGACAGCAAGGAGAAAAACTGTTTTTT. It codes for CASSLTGQQGEKLFF.

The genes are TRBV20-1 and TRBJ1-5; tentatively, D is TRBD1 (6 bases). This CDR3 is built from 11 residues. Germline V gene data show CDR1 as DFQATT and CDR2 as SNEGSKA (reference sequence). V lost 6 bases, J lost 9 bases, and 12 bases lay in between. The CDR3 DNA is TGCAGTGCGGGGGGGGGCACGCCCCAGCATTTT. The encoded protein is CSAGGGTPQHF.